These 8 T cell receptor beta chains originate from one sample sequenced in a study of blood T cell repertoires in COVID-19. The data were produced by immunoSEQ multiplex PCR, yet TCRdb's version contains in-frame clones alone and is incomplete. The profile shows roughly 110,000 clones, approximately 90% of them singletons. The sequencing input was peripheral blood. These receptors were taken from a woman under 40 with acute or convalescent COVID-19.

This chain uses TRBV19 with TRBJ2-1; 7 nucleotides line up with TRBD2. Trimming cost V 5 bases and J 4 bases; bases outside gene matches: 11. Germline V CDR1 and CDR2: LNHDA, SQIVND (reference sequence). The CDR3 has 16 residues. CDR3 sequence (DNA): TGTGCCAGTAGTCGAAATCCGGTGGGAGGGTACAATGAGCAGTTCTTC. Translated, it gives CASSRNPVGGYNEQFF.

The chain has TRBV4-1 and TRBJ1-3; possible D gene TRBD1, 6 bases. Per germline, CDR1 MGHRA and CDR2 YSYEKL. Deletions cut 2 bases from V and 1 base from J, with 18 bases between. The CDR3 contains 18 residues. CDR3 loop: CASSQIRFGRGSGNTIYF. CDR3 DNA sequence: TGCGCCAGCAGCCAAATTCGGTTCGGCAGGGGATCTGGAAACACCATATATTTT.

The CDR3 reads CASRGTSGVYEQYF. CDR3 DNA: TGCGCCAGCAGAGGGACTAGCGGGGTCTACGAGCAGTACTTC. The chain recombines TRBV5-1 with TRBJ2-7, with 13 bases lining up with TRBD2. J gave up 3 bases and V 5 bases, and 2 bases lay outside the gene matches. The CDR3 consists of 14 residues. Germline CDR1 is SGHRS and CDR2 is YFSETQ. Full variable domain (missing parts from reference TRBV5-1 and TRBJ2-7): KAGVTQTPRYLIKTRGQQVTLSCSPISGHRSVSWYQQTPGQGLQFLFEYFSETQRNKGNFPGRFSGRQFSNSRSEMNVSTLELGDSALYLCASRGTSGVYEQYFGPGTRLTVT.

The sample holds a few counts of this clone. The chain recombines TRBV7-9 with TRBJ2-7; D may be TRBD2 (6 bases). CDR3 length: 17 amino acids. Per germline, CDR1 SEHNR and CDR2 FQNEAQ (reference sequence). V dropped 0 bases and J dropped 1 base, with 16 bases sitting between them. The CDR3 bases are TGTGCCAGCAGCTTAGCCGGGGCGGGGTCCCTTTCCTACGAGCAGTACTTC. The encoded protein is CASSLAGAGSLSYEQYF.

V is TRBV2 and J is TRBJ2-3; D is uncertain. The germline V gene has CDR1 SNHLY and CDR2 FYNNEI. CDR3 size: 13 residues. The germline V and J ends were trimmed by 2 bases and 6 bases, with 9 bases remaining between them. The CDR3 is CASSEMSVDTQYF. The CDR3 bases are TGTGCCAGCAGTGAAATGTCAGTGGATACGCAGTATTTT. Full variable domain (rest looked up from reference TRBV2 and TRBJ2-3): EPEVTQTPSHQVTQMGQEVILRCVPISNHLYFYWYRQILGQKVEFLVSFYNNEISEKSEIFDDQFSVERPDGSNFTLKIRSTKLEDSAMYFCASSEMSVDTQYFGPGTRLTVL.

The chain recombines TRBV12-3 or TRBV12-4 with TRBJ1-1; D call uncertain. This CDR3 comprises 13 residues. The V and J ends lost 3 bases and 1 base respectively, with 6 bases between them. Here the CDR3 reads CASSLAENTEAFF. For the CDR3, the DNA is TGTGCCAGCAGTTTGGCAGAGAACACTGAAGCTTTCTTT.

The V call is TRBV7-9, the J call TRBJ1-1, with D unresolved. The CDR3 consists of 12 residues. The germline V gene has CDR1 SEHNR and CDR2 FQNEAQ (reference sequence). The germline V and J ends were trimmed by 5 bases and 6 bases, with 10 bases remaining between them. In nucleotides, the CDR3 is TGTGCCAGCAGCCCTCCCCCCCCTGAAGCTTTCTTT. This codes for CASSPPPPEAFF.

CDR3 loop: CASSLETGLFQPQHF. CDR3 nucleotide sequence: TGTGCCAGCAGCCTAGAGACAGGATTATTTCAGCCCCAGCATTTT. The gene calls are TRBV7-2 and TRBJ1-5; D is perhaps TRBD1 (6 bases). The CDR3 runs to 15 residues. Germline V lookup: CDR1 SGHTA, CDR2 FQGNSA. V was clipped by 5 bases and J by 6 bases, with 17 bases between them.